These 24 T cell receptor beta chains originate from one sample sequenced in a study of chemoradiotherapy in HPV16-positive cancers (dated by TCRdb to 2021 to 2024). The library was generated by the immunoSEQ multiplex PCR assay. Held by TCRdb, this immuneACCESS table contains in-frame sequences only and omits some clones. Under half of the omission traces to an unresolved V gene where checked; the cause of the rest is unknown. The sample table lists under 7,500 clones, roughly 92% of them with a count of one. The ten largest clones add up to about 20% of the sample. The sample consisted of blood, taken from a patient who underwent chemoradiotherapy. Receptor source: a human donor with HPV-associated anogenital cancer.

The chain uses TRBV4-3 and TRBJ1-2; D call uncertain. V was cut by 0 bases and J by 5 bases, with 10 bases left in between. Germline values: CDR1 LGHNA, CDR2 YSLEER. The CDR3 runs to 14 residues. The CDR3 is CASSQDLGSYGYTF. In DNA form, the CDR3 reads TGCGCCAGCAGCCAAGATCTGGGTTCGTATGGCTACACCTTC.

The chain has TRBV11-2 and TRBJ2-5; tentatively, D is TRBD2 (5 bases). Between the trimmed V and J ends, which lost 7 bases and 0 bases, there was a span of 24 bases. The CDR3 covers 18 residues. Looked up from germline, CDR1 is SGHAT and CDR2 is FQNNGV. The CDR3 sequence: CASTLRTTRLRYQETQYF. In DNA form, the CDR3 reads TGTGCCAGCACCCTAAGAACCACAAGACTACGGTACCAAGAGACCCAGTACTTC.

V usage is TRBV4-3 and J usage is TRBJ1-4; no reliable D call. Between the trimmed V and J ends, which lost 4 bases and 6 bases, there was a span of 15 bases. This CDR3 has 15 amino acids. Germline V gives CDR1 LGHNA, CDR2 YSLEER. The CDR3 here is CASSLGWGSDEKLFF. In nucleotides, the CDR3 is TGCGCCAGCAGCCTAGGGTGGGGAAGCGATGAAAAACTGTTTTTT.

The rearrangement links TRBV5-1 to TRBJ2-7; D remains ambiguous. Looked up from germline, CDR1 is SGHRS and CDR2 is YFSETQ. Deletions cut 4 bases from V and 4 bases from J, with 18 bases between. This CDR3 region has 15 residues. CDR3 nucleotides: TGCGCCAGCAGCGTGGGCCTATCAGCCGTGTACGAGCAGTACTTC. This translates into CASSVGLSAVYEQYF.

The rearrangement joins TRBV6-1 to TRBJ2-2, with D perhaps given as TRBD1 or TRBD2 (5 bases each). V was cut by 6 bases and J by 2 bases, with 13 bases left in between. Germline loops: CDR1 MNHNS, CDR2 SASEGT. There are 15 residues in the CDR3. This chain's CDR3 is CASRPLGGNTGELFF. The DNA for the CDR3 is TGTGCCAGCAGACCCCTTGGGGGTAACACCGGGGAGCTGTTTTTT.

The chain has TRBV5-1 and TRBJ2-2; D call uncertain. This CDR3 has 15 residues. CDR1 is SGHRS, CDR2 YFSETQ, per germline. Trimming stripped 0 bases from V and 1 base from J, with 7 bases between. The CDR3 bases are TGCGCCAGCAGCTTGGGACATAGGAACACCGGGGAGCTGTTTTTT. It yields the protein CASSLGHRNTGELFF.

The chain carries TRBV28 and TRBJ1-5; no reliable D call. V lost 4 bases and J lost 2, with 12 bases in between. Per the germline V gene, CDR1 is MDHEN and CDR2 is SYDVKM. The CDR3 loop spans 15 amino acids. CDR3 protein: CASSSPGPRNQPQHF. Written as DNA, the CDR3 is TGTGCCAGCAGTTCCCCCGGGCCCCGCAATCAGCCCCAGCATTTT.

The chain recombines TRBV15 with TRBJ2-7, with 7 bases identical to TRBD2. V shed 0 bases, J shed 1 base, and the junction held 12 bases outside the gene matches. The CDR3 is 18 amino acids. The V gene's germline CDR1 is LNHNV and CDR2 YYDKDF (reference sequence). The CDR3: CATSREVPGGRFSYEQYF. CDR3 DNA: TGTGCCACCAGCAGAGAAGTTCCGGGAGGTCGTTTTTCCTACGAGCAGTACTTC. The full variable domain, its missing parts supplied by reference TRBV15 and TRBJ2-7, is DAMVIQNPRYQVTQFGKPVTLSCSQTLNHNVMYWYQQKSSQAPKLLFHYYDKDFNNEADTPDNFQSRRPNTSFCFLDIRSPGLGDTAMYLCATSREVPGGRFSYEQYFGPGTRLTVT.

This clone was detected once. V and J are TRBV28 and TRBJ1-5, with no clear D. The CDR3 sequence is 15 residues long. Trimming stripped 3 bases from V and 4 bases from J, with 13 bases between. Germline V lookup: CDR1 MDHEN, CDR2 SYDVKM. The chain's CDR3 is CASSFSQRANQPQHF. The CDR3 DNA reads TGTGCCAGCAGTTTTTCCCAGCGAGCGAATCAGCCCCAGCATTTT.

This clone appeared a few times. The CDR3 nucleotides are TGTGCCAGCAGTTATGGACAGGGCTATGGCTACACCTTC. This gives the protein CASSYGQGYGYTF. The chain is built from TRBV27 and TRBJ1-2; 8 positions agree with TRBD1. There are 13 residues in the CDR3. V shed 4 bases and J 4 bases; nucleotides not matched to a gene: 2. Germline CDR1 reads MNHEY; CDR2 reads SMNVEV (reference sequence).

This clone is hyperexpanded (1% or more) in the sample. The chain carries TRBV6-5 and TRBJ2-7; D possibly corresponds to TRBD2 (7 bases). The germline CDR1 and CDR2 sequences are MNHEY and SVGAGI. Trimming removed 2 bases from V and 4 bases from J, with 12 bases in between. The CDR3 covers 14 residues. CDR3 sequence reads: CASSYGGAGYEQYF. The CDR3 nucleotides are TGTGCCAGCAGTTACGGGGGGGCCGGGTACGAGCAGTACTTC.

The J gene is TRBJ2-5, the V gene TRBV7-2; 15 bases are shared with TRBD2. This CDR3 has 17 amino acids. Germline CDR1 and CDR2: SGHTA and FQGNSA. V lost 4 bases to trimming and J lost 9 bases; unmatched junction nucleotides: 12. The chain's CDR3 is CASSSTGPGLAGGAQYF. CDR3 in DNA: TGTGCCAGCAGCTCAACGGGCCCGGGACTAGCGGGGGGTGCCCAGTACTTC.

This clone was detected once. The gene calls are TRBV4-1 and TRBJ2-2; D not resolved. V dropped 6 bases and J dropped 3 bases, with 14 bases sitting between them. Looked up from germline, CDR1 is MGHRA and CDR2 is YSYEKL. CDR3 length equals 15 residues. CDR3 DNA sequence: TGCGCCAGCAGTCGACCTGGGCGAGACACCGGGGAGCTGTTTTTT. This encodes CASSRPGRDTGELFF.

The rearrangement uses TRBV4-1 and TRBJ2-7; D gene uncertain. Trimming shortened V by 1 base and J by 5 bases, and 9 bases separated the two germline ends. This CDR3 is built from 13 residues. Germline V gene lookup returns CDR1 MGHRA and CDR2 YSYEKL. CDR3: CASSQGLGNEQYF. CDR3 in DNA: TGCGCCAGCAGCCAAGGGTTAGGGAACGAGCAGTACTTC.

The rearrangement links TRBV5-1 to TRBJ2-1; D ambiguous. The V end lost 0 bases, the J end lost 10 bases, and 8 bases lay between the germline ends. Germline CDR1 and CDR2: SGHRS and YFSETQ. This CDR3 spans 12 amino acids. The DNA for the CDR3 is TGCGCCAGCAGCTTGGGGGGTTGGGAGCAGTTCTTC. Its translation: CASSLGGWEQFF. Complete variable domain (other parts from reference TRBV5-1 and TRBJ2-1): KAGVTQTPRYLIKTRGQQVTLSCSPISGHRSVSWYQQTPGQGLQFLFEYFSETQRNKGNFPGRFSGRQFSNSRSEMNVSTLELGDSALYLCASSLGGWEQFFGPGTRLTVL.

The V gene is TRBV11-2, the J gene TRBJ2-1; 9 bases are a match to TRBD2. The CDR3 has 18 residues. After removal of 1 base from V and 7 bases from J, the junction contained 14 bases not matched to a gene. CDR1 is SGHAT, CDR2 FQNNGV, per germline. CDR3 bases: TGTGCCAGCAGCTTAGTCGTTGGTGCGGGAGGGCCGGGGAATGAGCAGTTCTTC. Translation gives CASSLVVGAGGPGNEQFF. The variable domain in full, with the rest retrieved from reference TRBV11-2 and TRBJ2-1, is EAGVAQSPRYKIIEKRQSVAFWCNPISGHATLYWYQQILGQGPKLLIQFQNNGVVDDSQLPKDRFSAERLKGVDSTLKIQPAKLEDSAVYLCASSLVVGAGGPGNEQFFGPGTRLTVL.

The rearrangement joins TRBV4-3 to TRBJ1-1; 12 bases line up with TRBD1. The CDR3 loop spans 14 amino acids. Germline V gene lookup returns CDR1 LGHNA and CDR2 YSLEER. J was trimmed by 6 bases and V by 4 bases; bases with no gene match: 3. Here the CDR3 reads CASSRDRGPSEAFF. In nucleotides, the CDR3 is TGCGCCAGCAGCCGGGACAGGGGGCCCTCTGAAGCTTTCTTT.

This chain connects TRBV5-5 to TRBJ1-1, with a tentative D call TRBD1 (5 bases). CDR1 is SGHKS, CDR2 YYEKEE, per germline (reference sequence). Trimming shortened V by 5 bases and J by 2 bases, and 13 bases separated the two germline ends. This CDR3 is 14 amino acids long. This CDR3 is CASSWDGQNTEAFF. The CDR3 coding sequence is TGTGCCAGCAGTTGGGACGGACAAAACACTGAAGCTTTCTTT.

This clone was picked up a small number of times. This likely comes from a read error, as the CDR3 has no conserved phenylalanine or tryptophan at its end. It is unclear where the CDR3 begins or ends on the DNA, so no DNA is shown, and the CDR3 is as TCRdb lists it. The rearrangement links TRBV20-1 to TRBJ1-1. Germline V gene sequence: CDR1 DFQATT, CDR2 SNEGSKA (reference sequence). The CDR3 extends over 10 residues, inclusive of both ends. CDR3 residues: CSAIGTVPFL.

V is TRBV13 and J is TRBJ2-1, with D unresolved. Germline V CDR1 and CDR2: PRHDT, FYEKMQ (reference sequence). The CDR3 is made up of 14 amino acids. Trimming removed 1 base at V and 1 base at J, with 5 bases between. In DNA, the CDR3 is TGTGCCAGCAGCTTAGCGGATTCCTACAATGAGCAGTTCTTC. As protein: CASSLADSYNEQFF.

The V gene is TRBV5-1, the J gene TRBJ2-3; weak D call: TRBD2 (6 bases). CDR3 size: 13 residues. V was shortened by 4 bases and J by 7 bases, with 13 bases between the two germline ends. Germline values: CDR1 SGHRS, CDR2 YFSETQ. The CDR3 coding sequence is TGCGCCAGCAGCCTGGGCCGGGACTATACGCAGTATTTT. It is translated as CASSLGRDYTQYF.

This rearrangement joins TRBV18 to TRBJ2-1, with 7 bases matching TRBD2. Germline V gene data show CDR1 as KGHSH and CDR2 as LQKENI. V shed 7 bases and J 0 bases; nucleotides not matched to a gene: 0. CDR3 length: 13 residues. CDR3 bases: TGTGCCAGCTTAGCGGGCTCCTACAATGAGCAGTTCTTC. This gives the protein CASLAGSYNEQFF.

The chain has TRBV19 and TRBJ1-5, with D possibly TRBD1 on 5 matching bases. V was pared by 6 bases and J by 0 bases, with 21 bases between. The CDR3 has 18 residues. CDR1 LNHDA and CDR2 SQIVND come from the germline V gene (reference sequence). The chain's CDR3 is CASSAGGTDPYSNQPQHF. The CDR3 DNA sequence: TGTGCCAGTAGCGCCGGGGGGACCGATCCTTATAGCAATCAGCCCCAGCATTTT.

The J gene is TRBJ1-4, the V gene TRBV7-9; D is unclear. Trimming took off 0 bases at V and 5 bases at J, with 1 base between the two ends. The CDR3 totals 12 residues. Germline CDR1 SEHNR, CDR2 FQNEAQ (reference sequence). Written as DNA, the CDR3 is TGTGCCAGCAGCTTAGCGAATGAAAAACTGTTTTTT. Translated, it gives CASSLANEKLFF.